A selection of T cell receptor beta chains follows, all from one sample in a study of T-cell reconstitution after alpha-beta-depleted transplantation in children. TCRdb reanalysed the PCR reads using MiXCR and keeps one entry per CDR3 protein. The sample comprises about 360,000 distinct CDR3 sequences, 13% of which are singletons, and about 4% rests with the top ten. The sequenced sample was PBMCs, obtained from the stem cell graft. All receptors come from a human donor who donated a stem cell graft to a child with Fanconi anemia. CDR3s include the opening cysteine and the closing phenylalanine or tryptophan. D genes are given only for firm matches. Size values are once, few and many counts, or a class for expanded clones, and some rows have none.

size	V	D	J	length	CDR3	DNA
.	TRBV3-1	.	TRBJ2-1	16	CASSHHPGSGRNEQFF	TGTGCCAGCAGCCACCACCCGGGATCGGGACGCAATGAGCAGTTCTTC
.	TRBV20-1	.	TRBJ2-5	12	CSARREGETQYF	TGCAGTGCTAGGCGGGAAGGGGAGACCCAGTACTTC
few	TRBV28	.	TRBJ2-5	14	CASSFFAGQETQYF	TGTGCCAGCAGTTTTTTTGCTGGCCAAGAGACCCAGTACTTC
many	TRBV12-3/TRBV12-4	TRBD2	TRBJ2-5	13	CASTSTSEQTQYF	TGTGCCAGCACCTCGACTAGCGAGCAGACCCAGTACTTC
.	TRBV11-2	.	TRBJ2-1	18	CASSLGVQAGPTFGEQFF	TGTGCCAGCAGCTTAGGGGTACAGGCCGGACCGACCTTTGGTGAGCAGTTCTTC
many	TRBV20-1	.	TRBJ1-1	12	CSARGRGLSHFF	TGCAGTGCTAGAGGTAGGGGTTTGAGTCATTTCTTT
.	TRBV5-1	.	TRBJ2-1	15	CASSVTGTTYNEQFF	TGCGCCAGCAGCGTAACCGGGACAACGTACAATGAGCAGTTCTTC
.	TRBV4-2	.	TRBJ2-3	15	CASSQDGTPGDTQYF	TGTGCCAGCAGCCAAGATGGGACACCGGGAGATACGCAGTATTTT
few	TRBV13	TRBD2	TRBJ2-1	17	CASSPTWTSGSNNEQFF	TGTGCCAGCAGCCCTACCTGGACTAGCGGGTCAAACAATGAGCAGTTCTTC
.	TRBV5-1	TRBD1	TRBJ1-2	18	CASSSARDRGLADYGYTF	TGCGCCAGCAGCTCTGCCCGGGACAGGGGGCTGGCGGACTATGGCTACACCTTC
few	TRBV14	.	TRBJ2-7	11	CASGRLGEQYF	TGTGCCAGCGGGCGCTTGGGCGAGCAGTACTTC
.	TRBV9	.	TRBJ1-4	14	CASSVAGHNEKLFF	TGTGCCAGCAGCGTAGCCGGACATAATGAAAAACTGTTTTTT
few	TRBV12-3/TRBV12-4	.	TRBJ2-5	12	CASSKGGETQYF	TGTGCCAGTTCTAAAGGAGGAGAAACCCAGTACTTC
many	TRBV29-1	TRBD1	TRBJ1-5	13	CSVGVTGKEPQHF	TGCAGCGTTGGGGTGACAGGGAAGGAGCCCCAGCATTTT
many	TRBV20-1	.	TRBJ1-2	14	CSAPFSGPDYGYTF	TGCAGTGCTCCTTTCAGCGGACCCGACTATGGCTACACCTTC
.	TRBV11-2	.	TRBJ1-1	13	CASSFSSGTEAFF	TGTGCCAGCAGCTTCTCCTCAGGCACTGAAGCTTTCTTT
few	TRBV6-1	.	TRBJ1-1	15	CASSDQGWSGTEAFF	TGTGCCAGCAGTGATCAGGGTTGGAGCGGCACTGAAGCTTTCTTT
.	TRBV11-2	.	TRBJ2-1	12	CASSSLDNEQFF	TGTGCCAGCAGCTCCCTGGACAATGAGCAGTTCTTC
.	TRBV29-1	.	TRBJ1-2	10	CSVGGPGYTF	TGCAGCGTGGGGGGTCCTGGCTACACCTTC
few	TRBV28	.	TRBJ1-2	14	CASRDDGAWGGYTF	TGTGCCAGCAGGGATGACGGAGCTTGGGGGGGCTACACCTTC
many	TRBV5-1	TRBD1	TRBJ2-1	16	CASSLTGDSSYNEQFF	TGCGCCAGCAGCTTGACAGGGGACAGCTCCTACAATGAGCAGTTCTTC
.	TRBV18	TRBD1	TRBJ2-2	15	CASSPPDRGNGELFF	TGTGCCAGCTCACCACCGGACAGGGGAAACGGGGAGCTGTTTTTT
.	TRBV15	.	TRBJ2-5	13	CATGRGLLETQYF	TGTGCCACCGGGCGGGGACTCTTAGAGACCCAGTACTTC
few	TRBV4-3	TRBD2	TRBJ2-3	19	CASSQGALGVAGSPDTQYF	TGCGCCAGCAGCCAAGGAGCCTTGGGTGTAGCGGGGTCTCCAGATACGCAGTATTTT
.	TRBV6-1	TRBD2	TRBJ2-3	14	CASAGTSDTDTQYF	TGTGCCAGCGCCGGGACTAGCGACACAGATACGCAGTATTTT
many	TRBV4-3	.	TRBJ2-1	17	CASSQGAPGSQYNEQFF	TGCGCCAGCAGCCAAGGGGCTCCGGGGTCCCAATACAATGAGCAGTTCTTC
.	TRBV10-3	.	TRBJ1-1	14	CAITQNRVNTEAFF	TGTGCCATCACGCAGAATAGGGTGAACACTGAAGCTTTCTTT
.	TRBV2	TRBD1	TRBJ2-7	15	CASSEMTGWDYEQYF	TGTGCCAGCAGTGAGATGACAGGGTGGGACTACGAGCAGTACTTC
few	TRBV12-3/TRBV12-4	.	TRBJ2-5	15	CASSRIQARPETQYF	TGTGCCAGCAGTCGAATACAGGCCCGTCCGGAGACCCAGTACTTC
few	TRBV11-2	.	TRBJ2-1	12	CASSLDWGLQFF	TGTGCCAGCAGCTTAGATTGGGGCCTACAGTTCTTC
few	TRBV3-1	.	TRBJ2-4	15	CASSQAQVGENIQYF	TGTGCCAGCAGCCAAGCCCAGGTTGGAGAAAACATTCAGTACTTC
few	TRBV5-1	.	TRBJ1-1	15	CASSLGSRGVTEAFF	TGCGCCAGCAGCTTGGGGTCCCGGGGGGTCACTGAAGCTTTCTTT
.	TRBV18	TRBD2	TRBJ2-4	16	CASSPMPGRVRNIQYF	TGTGCCAGCTCACCAATGCCAGGGAGGGTCCGAAACATTCAGTACTTC
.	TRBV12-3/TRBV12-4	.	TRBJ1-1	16	CASSLSGTTLNTEAFF	TGTGCCAGCAGTTTGAGCGGGACAACTCTGAACACTGAAGCTTTCTTT
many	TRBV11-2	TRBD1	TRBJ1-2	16	CASSPGGQGRDYGYTF	TGTGCCAGCAGCCCGGGGGGACAGGGGCGAGACTATGGCTACACCTTC
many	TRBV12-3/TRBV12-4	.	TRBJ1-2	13	CASSSGSNYGYTF	TGTGCCAGCAGCTCGGGGTCCAACTATGGCTACACCTTC
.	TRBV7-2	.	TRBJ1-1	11	CASSINTEAFF	TGTGCCAGCAGTATAAACACTGAAGCTTTCTTT
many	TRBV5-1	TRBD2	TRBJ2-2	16	CASSLVSSGSTGELFF	TGCGCCAGCAGCTTGGTGTCTAGCGGGTCCACCGGGGAGCTGTTTTTT
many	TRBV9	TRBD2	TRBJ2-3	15	CASSPERGSTDTQYF	TGTGCCAGCAGCCCTGAGCGGGGGAGCACAGATACGCAGTATTTT
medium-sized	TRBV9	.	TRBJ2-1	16	CASNEGGGNVDNEQFF	TGTGCCAGCAACGAGGGTGGTGGGAACGTTGACAATGAGCAGTTCTTC
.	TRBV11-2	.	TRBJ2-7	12	CATGQPFGEQYF	TGTGCCACCGGACAGCCCTTCGGCGAGCAGTACTTC
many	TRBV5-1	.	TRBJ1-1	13	CASSIGVNTEAFF	TGCGCCAGCAGCATAGGGGTCAACACTGAAGCTTTCTTT
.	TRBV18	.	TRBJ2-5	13	CASSLTLVETQYF	TGTGCCAGCTCACTCACTTTAGTGGAGACCCAGTACTTC
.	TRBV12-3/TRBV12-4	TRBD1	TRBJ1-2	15	CASSPRQGAVYGYTF	TGTGCCAGCAGTCCCCGACAGGGGGCGGTATATGGCTACACCTTC
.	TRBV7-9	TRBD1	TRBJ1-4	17	CASSLEQGDRTNEKLFF	TGTGCCAGCAGCTTAGAACAGGGGGATCGGACTAATGAAAAACTGTTTTTT
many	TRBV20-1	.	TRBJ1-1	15	CSARGRGRIQSEAFF	TGCAGTGCTAGAGGTCGCGGGAGGATTCAAAGTGAAGCTTTCTTT
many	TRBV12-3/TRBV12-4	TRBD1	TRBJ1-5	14	CATMDRGRNQPQHF	TGTGCCACCATGGACAGGGGGAGGAATCAGCCCCAGCATTTT
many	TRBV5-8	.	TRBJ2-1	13	CASSFLGTNEQFF	TGTGCCAGCAGCTTTCTGGGCACCAATGAGCAGTTCTTC